This T cell receptor (beta chain) was retrieved from a study of regulatory T cells in long-lasting Graves disease. Study summary: The term persistent Graves' disease signified upward of 5 years on antithyroid drugs with positive TSH receptor antibodies.

Arm-PCR of CDR3 regions with iRepertoire HTBI primers generated TCR beta libraries. TCRdb ran MiXCR on the multiplex PCR reads and lists one entry per CDR3 protein. This repertoire shows fewer than 450,000 distinct CDR3 sequences, 23% found once; its top ten account for about a quarter. Specified time point: persistent/refractory GD, antithyroid drugs over 5 years with positive TRAb. Extracted PBMC RNA gave rise to the TCR library. The EDTA tubes were filled with around 8.1 milliliters of drawn peripheral blood. The germline gives CDR1 SGHNT, CDR2 YENEEA. V gave up 4 bases and J gave up 3 bases, with 9 bases separating them. This CDR3 is built from 14 residues.

The TCR was taken from a female donor with Graves disease. Specimen: peripheral blood mononuclear cells (PBMCs), collected when the disease was refractory, from a patient treated with antithyroid drugs. The chain couples TRBV11-3 to TRBJ2-2; D is uncertain. The CDR3 here is CASSSSADTGELFF. Here the CDR3 DNA reads TGTGCCAGCAGCTCAAGCGCGGACACCGGGGAGCTGTTTTTT.